The 9 T cell receptor beta chains below all came from one sample that was sequenced in a study of blood T cell repertoires in COVID-19. Some clones are missing from TCRdb's copy, which holds only in-frame ones; the method was immunoSEQ multiplex PCR. The sample has about 120,000 clones; 85% to 90% are singletons. Sequences were obtained from peripheral blood. The source of these receptors is a man aged 80 or over with acute or convalescent COVID-19.

The J gene is TRBJ1-2, the V gene TRBV3-1 (or the pseudogene TRBV3-2), with D possibly matching TRBD1 (5 bases). The CDR3 totals 15 residues. Trimming cost V 0 bases and J 6 bases, with 14 bases left between them. The germline CDR1 and CDR2 sequences are LGHDT and YNNKEL (reference sequence). CDR3 in DNA: TGTGCCAGCAGCCAAGAGCAGGGTAGAAGGGATGGCTACACCTTC. Amino acids: CASSQEQGRRDGYTF.

The rearrangement links TRBV25-1 to TRBJ1-1; D possibly corresponds to TRBD1 (6 bases). CDR3 size: 14 residues. Germline assignment: CDR1 MGHDK and CDR2 SYGVNS. V lost 6 bases and J 7 bases, leaving 18 bases between the germline ends. CDR3 amino acids: CASRARGGAGEAFF. As DNA, the CDR3 is TGTGCCAGCAGGGCGAGGGGGGGGGCAGGTGAAGCTTTCTTT.

The J gene is TRBJ2-3, the V gene TRBV28; 8 bases match TRBD1. Trimming at V came to 5 bases and at J to 4 bases, leaving 11 bases not matched to a gene. This CDR3 is built from 16 residues. Germline V gene data show CDR1 as MDHEN and CDR2 as SYDVKM. CDR3 sequence: CASSPYRQGPADTQYF. As DNA, the CDR3 is TGTGCCAGCAGTCCCTATAGACAGGGGCCCGCAGATACGCAGTATTTT.

This rearrangement joins TRBV15 to TRBJ1-2; D is perhaps TRBD1 (6 bases). This CDR3 has 13 residues. V was trimmed by 5 bases and J by 6 bases, leaving 13 bases between them. Per the germline V gene, CDR1 is LNHNV and CDR2 is YYDKDF (reference sequence). As DNA, the CDR3 is TGTGCCACCAGCTGGCGGGGGGCGGATGGCTACACCTTC. This translates into CATSWRGADGYTF.

The chain has TRBV24-1 and TRBJ2-1; a weak D match, TRBD1 (6 bases). This CDR3 contains 15 residues. Germline V gene sequence: CDR1 KGHDR, CDR2 SFDVKD. The V and J ends lost 4 bases and 8 bases respectively, with 17 bases between them. The CDR3 here is CATSEGRGVIDEQFF. CDR3 nucleotides: TGTGCCACCAGTGAGGGCAGGGGAGTAATCGATGAGCAGTTCTTC.

The chain employs TRBV5-6 and TRBJ2-2, with 8 bases that match TRBD1. Per the germline V gene, CDR1 is SGHDT and CDR2 is YYEEEE. The CDR3 extends over 16 amino acids. With V trimmed by 0 bases and J by 3 bases, 4 bases remained unmatched. CDR3 nucleotide sequence: TGTGCCAGCAGCTTGGGCAGGGGGCCCTACACCGGGGAGCTGTTTTTT. Translation gives CASSLGRGPYTGELFF.

The chain has TRBV2 and TRBJ1-6; 10 bases agree with TRBD1. Germline CDR1 reads SNHLY; CDR2 reads FYNNEI. The CDR3 has 14 amino acids. With V trimmed by 9 bases and J by 7 bases, 6 bases remained unmatched. CDR3 coding DNA: TGTGCCAGTAGGGACAGGGGATCCAATTCACCCCTCCACTTT. Amino acids: CASRDRGSNSPLHF.

This clone showed up just a few times. This chain connects TRBV7-3 to TRBJ1-1; 7 positions match TRBD1. The CDR3 consists of 14 residues. Germline CDR1 and CDR2: SGHTA and FQGTGA. V trimming: 5 bases; J trimming: 4 bases; junction bases outside the gene matches: 7. Written as DNA, the CDR3 is TGTGCCAGCAGCGAACAGGGGCCCGTCACTGAAGCTTTCTTT. Translating gives CASSEQGPVTEAFF.

The J gene is TRBJ2-3, the V gene TRBV18; TRBD2 matches at 7 bases. Germline V lookup: CDR1 KGHSH, CDR2 LQKENI. This CDR3 is 14 amino acids long. With V trimmed by 3 bases and J by 0 bases, 0 bases remained unmatched. The CDR3: CASSPGLSTDTQYF. The CDR3 DNA is TGTGCCAGCTCACCGGGACTAAGCACAGATACGCAGTATTTT. Based on the CDR3 plus reference TRBV18 and TRBJ2-3, the full variable domain is NAGVMQNPRHLVRRRGQEARLRCSPMKGHSHVYWYRQLPEEGLKFMVYLQKENIIDESGMPKERFSAEFPKEGPSILRIQQVVRGDSAAYFCASSPGLSTDTQYFGPGTRLTVL.